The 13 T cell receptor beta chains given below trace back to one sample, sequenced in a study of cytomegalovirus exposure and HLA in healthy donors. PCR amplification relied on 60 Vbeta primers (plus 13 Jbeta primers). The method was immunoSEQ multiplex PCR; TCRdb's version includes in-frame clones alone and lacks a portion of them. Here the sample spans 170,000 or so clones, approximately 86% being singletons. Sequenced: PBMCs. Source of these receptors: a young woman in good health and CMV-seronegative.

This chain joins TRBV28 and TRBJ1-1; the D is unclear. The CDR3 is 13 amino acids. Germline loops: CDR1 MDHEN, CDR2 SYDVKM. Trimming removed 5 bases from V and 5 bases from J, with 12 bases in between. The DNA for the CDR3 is TGTGCCAGCAGTCCGAAAAGCAGGACTGAAGCTTTCTTT. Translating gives CASSPKSRTEAFF. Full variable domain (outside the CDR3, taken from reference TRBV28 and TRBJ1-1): DVKVTQSSRYLVKRTGEKVFLECVQDMDHENMFWYRQDPGLGLRLIYFSYDVKMKEKGDIPEGYSVSREKKERFSLILESASTNQTSMYLCASSPKSRTEAFFGQGTRLTVV.

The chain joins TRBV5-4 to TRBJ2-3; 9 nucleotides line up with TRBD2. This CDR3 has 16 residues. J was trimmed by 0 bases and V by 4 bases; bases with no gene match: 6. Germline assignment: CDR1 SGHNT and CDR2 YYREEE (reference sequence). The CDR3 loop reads CASSPTSGWSTDTQYF. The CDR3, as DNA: TGTGCCAGCAGCCCTACTAGCGGGTGGAGCACAGATACGCAGTATTTT.

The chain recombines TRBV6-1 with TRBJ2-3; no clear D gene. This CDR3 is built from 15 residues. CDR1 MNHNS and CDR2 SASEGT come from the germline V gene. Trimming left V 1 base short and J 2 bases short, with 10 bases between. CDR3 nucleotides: TGTGCCAGCAGTGAAGGGTGGCAAGACACAGATACGCAGTATTTT. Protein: CASSEGWQDTDTQYF.

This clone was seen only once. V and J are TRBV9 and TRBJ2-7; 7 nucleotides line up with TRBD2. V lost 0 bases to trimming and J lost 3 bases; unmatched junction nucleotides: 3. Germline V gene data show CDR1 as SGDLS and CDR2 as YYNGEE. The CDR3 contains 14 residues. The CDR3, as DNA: TGTGCCAGCAGCGTAGGGGCGGGGGACTACGAGCAGTACTTC. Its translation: CASSVGAGDYEQYF.

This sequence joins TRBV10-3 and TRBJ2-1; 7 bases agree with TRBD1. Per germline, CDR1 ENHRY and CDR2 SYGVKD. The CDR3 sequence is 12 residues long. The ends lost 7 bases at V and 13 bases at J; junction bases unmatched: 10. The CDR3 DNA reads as TGTGCCATCAACGAGGGGGCTTCCTCTCAGTTCTTC. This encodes CAINEGASSQFF.

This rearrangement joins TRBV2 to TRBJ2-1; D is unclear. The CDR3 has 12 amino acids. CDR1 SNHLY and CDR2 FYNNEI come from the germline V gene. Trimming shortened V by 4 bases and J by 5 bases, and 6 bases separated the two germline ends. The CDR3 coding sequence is TGTGCCAGCAGTGCCGAGAACAATGAGCAGTTCTTC. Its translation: CASSAENNEQFF.

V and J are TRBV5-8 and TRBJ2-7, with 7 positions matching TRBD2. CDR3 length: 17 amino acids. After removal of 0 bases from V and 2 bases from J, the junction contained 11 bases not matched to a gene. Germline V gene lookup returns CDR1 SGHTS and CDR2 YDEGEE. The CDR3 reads CASSLESTSVSPYEQYF. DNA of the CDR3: TGTGCCAGCAGCTTGGAGTCTACTAGCGTTTCCCCCTACGAGCAGTACTTC. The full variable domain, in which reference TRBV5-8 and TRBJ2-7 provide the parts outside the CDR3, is EAGVTQSPTHLIKTRGQQATLRCSPISGHTSVYWYQQALGLGLQFLLWYDEGEERNRGNFPPRFSGRQFPNYSSELNVNALELEDSALYLCASSLESTSVSPYEQYFGPGTRLTVT.

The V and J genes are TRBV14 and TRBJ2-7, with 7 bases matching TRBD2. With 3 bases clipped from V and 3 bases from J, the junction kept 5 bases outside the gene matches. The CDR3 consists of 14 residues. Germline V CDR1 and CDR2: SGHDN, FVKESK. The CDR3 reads CASSQFAGVYEQYF. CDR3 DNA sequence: TGTGCCAGCAGCCAGTTCGCGGGAGTCTACGAGCAGTACTTC.

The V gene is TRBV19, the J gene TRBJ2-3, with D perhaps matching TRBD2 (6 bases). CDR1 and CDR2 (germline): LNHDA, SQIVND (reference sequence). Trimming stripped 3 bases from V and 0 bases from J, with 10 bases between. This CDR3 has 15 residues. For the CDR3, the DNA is TGTGCCAGTAGTATGATCGCGGGGAGCACAGATACGCAGTATTTT. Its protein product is CASSMIAGSTDTQYF.

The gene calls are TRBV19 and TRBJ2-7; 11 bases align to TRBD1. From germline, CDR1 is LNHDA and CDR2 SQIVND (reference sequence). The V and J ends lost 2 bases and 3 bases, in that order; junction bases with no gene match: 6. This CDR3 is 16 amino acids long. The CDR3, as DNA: TGTGCCAGTAGTATAAGTTCTGGGACAGGGGGCTACGAGCAGTACTTC. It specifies CASSISSGTGGYEQYF.

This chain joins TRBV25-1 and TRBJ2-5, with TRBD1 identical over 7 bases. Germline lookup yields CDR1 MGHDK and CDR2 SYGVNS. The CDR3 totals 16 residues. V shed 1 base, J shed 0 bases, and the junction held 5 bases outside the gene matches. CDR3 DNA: TGTGCCAGCAGTGAATTAGGGGGACAGAACCAAGAGACCCAGTACTTC. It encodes CASSELGGQNQETQYF.

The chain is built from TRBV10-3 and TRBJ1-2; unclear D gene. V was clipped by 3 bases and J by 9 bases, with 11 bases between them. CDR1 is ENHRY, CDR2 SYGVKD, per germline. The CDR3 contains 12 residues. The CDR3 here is CAISDEGYSYTF. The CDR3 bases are TGTGCCATCAGTGATGAGGGATACAGCTACACCTTC.

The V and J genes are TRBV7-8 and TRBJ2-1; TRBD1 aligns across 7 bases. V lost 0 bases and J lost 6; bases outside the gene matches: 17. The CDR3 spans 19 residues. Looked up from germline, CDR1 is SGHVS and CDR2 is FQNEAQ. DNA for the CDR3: TGTGCCAGCAGCTTAGCGGCCCGAGGTATGAGGGGGCAGGGCAATGAGCAGTTCTTC. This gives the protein CASSLAARGMRGQGNEQFF.